This record covers a single T cell receptor (beta chain). Antigen unknown. Treatment noted: AdE1-LMPpoly-expanded autologous EBV-specific T-cell therapy followed by anti-PD-1 nivolumab. Germline assignment: CDR1 MNHNS and CDR2 SASEGT. The J segment lost 0 bases and the V segment lost 3 bases, leaving 4 bases of the junction unmatched. The CDR3 has 16 residues. This entry comes from a study of EBV T-cell therapy then PD-1 blockade in nasopharyngeal carcinoma. Only in-frame clones appear in the TCRdb table, and some are missing; sequencing was by immunoSEQ multiplex PCR. The sample lists fewer than 20,000 clones; around four fifths were seen once.

The chain combines TRBV6-1 with TRBJ2-3; the match to TRBD1 covers 9 bases. This material consisted of CD8+ T cells from blood, taken at day 0 from a patient whose treatment included autologous EBV-specific T cells and nivolumab. The clonotype originates from a man aged 35 to 55 with nasopharyngeal carcinoma. Here the CDR3 reads CASSDRTGASTDTQYF. Here the CDR3 DNA reads TGTGCCAGCAGTGACAGGACAGGGGCGAGCACAGATACGCAGTATTTT.